Detailed here is one TCR beta chain. The data are from a study of blood T cell repertoires in COVID-19. Study background: T cells, B-cell-depleted T cells, or PBMCs provided the cDNA or gDNA that served as material.

Original handling: Reference gene primer amplification gave estimated nucleated cell counts. Clones were read by immunoSEQ multiplex PCR, and TCRdb kept only the in-frame ones, dropping some. V, J and clone size were drawn from that table, and D and trimming were deduced from the DNA. The sample yields around 130,000 clones, approximately 90% seen once. This receptor was identified in a middle-aged man with active or convalescent COVID-19. The sequenced material came from peripheral blood.

The CDR3 nucleotides are TGCGCCAGCAGCCAATGGACAGGGCCCAATGGGGGAACTAATGAAAAACTGTTTTTT. It codes for CASSQWTGPNGGTNEKLFF. The J gene is TRBJ1-4, the V gene TRBV4-3, with 8 nucleotides matching TRBD1. The CDR3 totals 19 residues. Germline CDR1 reads LGHNA; CDR2 reads YSLEER. The junction had 12 bases not matched to a gene; V was cut back by 2 bases and J by 1 base.